The next 24 T cell receptor beta chains were all read from a single sample in a study of shared clonotypes between healthy human individuals. Only in-frame clones appear in the TCRdb table, and some are missing; sequencing was by immunoSEQ multiplex PCR. The top ten clones hold more than 0.3% of a sample with approximately 400,000 clones, 96% of them seen once. Sequencing used memory CD8+ T cells sorted from blood. Subset indicated: CD45RO+ cells pooled with CCR7-negative TemRA cells. These receptors came from a man aged 25 to 40 in good health.

This clone was observed a handful of times. The genes are TRBV18 and TRBJ1-5; perhaps TRBD1 as D (5 bases). From germline, CDR1 is KGHSH and CDR2 LQKENI. V was trimmed by 2 bases and J by 4 bases, leaving 6 bases between them. This CDR3 has 13 amino acids. The CDR3 DNA follows: TGTGCCAGCTCACCAAAGGGGAATCAGCCCCAGCATTTT. Amino acid sequence: CASSPKGNQPQHF.

The CDR3 protein is CASSLSGSRTDTQYF. CDR3 coding DNA: TGTGCCAGCAGCTTAAGTGGGAGCAGGACAGATACGCAGTATTTT. The gene calls are TRBV7-6 and TRBJ2-3; a possible D gene is TRBD2 (5 bases). The CDR3 is 15 amino acids. With 2 bases removed from V and 3 bases from J, the gap between germline ends came to 12 bases. The V gene's germline CDR1 is SGHVS and CDR2 FNYEAQ.

The chain employs TRBV28 and TRBJ2-7; no clear D gene. The CDR3 spans 12 residues. Germline V gene sequence: CDR1 MDHEN, CDR2 SYDVKM. Trimming removed 7 bases at V and 2 bases at J, with 9 bases between. CDR3 sequence reads: CASTSTPYEQYF. CDR3 DNA: TGTGCCAGCACCAGCACCCCCTACGAGCAGTACTTC.

This clone was seen only a few times. The chain combines TRBV10-1 with TRBJ1-5; D not resolved. This CDR3 contains 15 residues. Germline CDR1 reads WNHNN; CDR2 reads SYGVQD (reference sequence). V lost 8 bases to trimming and J lost 0 bases, with 14 bases between them. CDR3 sequence: CASEWPENSNQPQHF. CDR3 bases: TGCGCCAGCGAGTGGCCAGAGAATAGCAATCAGCCCCAGCATTTT.

CDR3 DNA sequence: TGTGCCAGCGAACTAACCAGGGGGGGAGACAATGAGCAGTTCTTC. As protein: CASELTRGGDNEQFF. The chain combines TRBV4-2 with TRBJ2-1, with D tentatively TRBD1 or TRBD2 (7 bases each). Between the trimmed V and J ends, which lost 8 bases and 5 bases, there was a span of 19 bases. The CDR3 consists of 15 residues. CDR1 is LGHNA and CDR2 is YNFKEQ in the germline V gene.

The genes are TRBV19 and TRBJ1-2; D is possibly TRBD1 (5 bases). In germline, CDR1 is LNHDA, CDR2 SQIVND (reference sequence). The V gene lost 8 bases and the J gene lost 5 bases, with 12 bases spanning the gap. This CDR3 has 12 residues. The CDR3 spells CASWAQDYGYTF. CDR3 nucleotides: TGTGCCAGTTGGGCACAGGATTATGGCTACACCTTC.

V and J are TRBV11-3 and TRBJ2-2, with D hard to call. From germline, CDR1 is SGHNT and CDR2 YENEEA. The V and J ends lost 6 bases and 4 bases respectively, with 3 bases between them. The CDR3 is made up of 11 amino acids. CDR3 coding DNA: TGTGCCAGCAGGTCCACCGGGGAGCTGTTTTTT. Amino acids: CASRSTGELFF. The variable domain in full, with the rest retrieved from reference TRBV11-3 and TRBJ2-2, is EAGVVQSPRYKIIEKKQPVAFWCNPISGHNTLYWYLQNLGQGPELLIRYENEEAVDDSQLPKDRFSAERLKGVDSTLKIQPAELGDSAVYLCASRSTGELFFGEGSRLTVL.

V usage is TRBV4-1 and J usage is TRBJ2-1; D is perhaps TRBD2 (6 bases). This CDR3 is built from 15 residues. The germline V gene has CDR1 MGHRA and CDR2 YSYEKL. Trimming cost V 2 bases and J 10 bases, with 18 bases left between them. For the CDR3, the DNA is TGCGCCAGCAGCCAAAGGCCAGCGGGCCACGGGGAGCAGTTCTTC. Its translation is CASSQRPAGHGEQFF.

The chain carries TRBV5-8 and TRBJ1-5; D gene unclear. V was trimmed by 2 bases and J by 5 bases, leaving 14 bases between them. This CDR3 has 15 amino acids. Germline V lookup: CDR1 SGHTS, CDR2 YDEGEE. In DNA form, the CDR3 reads TGTGCCAGCAGCTTCATGCCGGGAAGGGATCAGCCCCAGCATTTT. Its protein is CASSFMPGRDQPQHF.

The chain uses TRBV23-1 and TRBJ2-1; 7 nucleotides match TRBD2. TRBV23-1 is an ORF, with its function uncertain. The CDR3 consists of 15 residues. The V and J ends lost 0 bases and 8 bases, in that order; junction bases with no gene match: 7. CDR3 nucleotides: TGCGCCAGCAGTCAATCGGGAGGGGTCGGGGATGAGCAGTTCTTC. It encodes CASSQSGGVGDEQFF.

This chain connects TRBV6-5 to TRBJ1-4; TRBD1 aligns across 8 bases. CDR3 length: 14 residues. The germline V gene has CDR1 MNHEY and CDR2 SVGAGI. J gave up 7 bases and V 6 bases, and 7 bases lay outside the gene matches. CDR3 nucleotides: TGTGCCAGCAGGACCAGGGGGCGAGGTGAAAAACTGTTTTTT. Amino acid sequence: CASRTRGRGEKLFF.

As for this clone: The same CDR3 can be traced to other DNA sequences in this sample. The V and J genes are TRBV2 and TRBJ2-2; D uncertain. The CDR3 spans 11 residues. CDR1 is SNHLY, CDR2 FYNNEI, per germline. V lost 6 bases, J lost 1 base, and 0 bases lay in between. The CDR3 sequence: CASRNTGELFF. As DNA, the CDR3 is TGTGCCAGCAGGAACACCGGGGAGCTGTTTTTT.

This clone has a single count. The chain carries TRBV1 and TRBJ1-3; the table's D gene call, TRBD1, was not cross checked with the DNA. TRBV1 constitutes a pseudogene. The CDR3 has 12 amino acids. CDR3 in amino acids: CTRTETGNTIYF. The CDR3 region has the DNA TGCACCAGGACAGAAACTGGAAACACCATATATTTT.

This clone has just one count. The chain combines TRBV14 with TRBJ1-1; D perhaps matches TRBD1 (6 bases). The germline V gene encodes CDR1 SGHDN and CDR2 FVKESK. V shed 1 base and J shed 11 bases, with 14 bases lying between them. The CDR3 extends over 13 amino acids. In DNA form, the CDR3 reads TGTGCCAGCAGCCAAGTGGGAAGGGGGGTGGCTTTCTTT. It codes for CASSQVGRGVAFF.

The chain couples TRBV19 to TRBJ1-2, with 9 bases identical to TRBD1. The V gene end was trimmed by 3 bases and the J gene end by 0 bases; junction bases not matched to a gene: 5. This CDR3 is built from 16 residues. CDR1 and CDR2 (germline): LNHDA, SQIVND (reference sequence). CDR3 loop: CASSMTGTGTNYGYTF. In DNA form, the CDR3 reads TGTGCCAGTAGTATGACCGGGACAGGGACTAACTATGGCTACACCTTC.

The chain uses TRBV28 and TRBJ2-3; D call uncertain. CDR1 and CDR2 (germline): MDHEN, SYDVKM. Deletions cut 5 bases from V and 4 bases from J, with 7 bases between. The length of the CDR3 is 12 residues. CDR3 sequence (DNA): TGTGCCAGCAGTCTCGCGGCAGATACGCAGTATTTT. Protein sequence: CASSLAADTQYF.

The genes are TRBV4-1 and TRBJ2-7; 9 bases match TRBD2. The germline CDR1 and CDR2 sequences are MGHRA and YSYEKL. This CDR3 contains 16 residues. V lost 2 bases, J lost 3 bases, and 8 bases stayed unmatched. CDR3 loop: CASSQLVAGGFYEQYF. CDR3 DNA sequence: TGCGCCAGCAGCCAACTTGTGGCGGGAGGGTTCTACGAGCAGTACTTC.

This clone was counted a single time. The same CDR3 also results from other DNA sequences found in this sample. The J gene is TRBJ1-2, the V gene TRBV5-1, with 7 positions matching TRBD1. The CDR3 is 15 amino acids. Trimming took 0 bases from V and 2 from J; bases not matched to a gene: 4. Germline assignment: CDR1 SGHRS and CDR2 YFSETQ. The CDR3 loop is CASSLAPTGNYGYTF. CDR3 bases: TGCGCCAGCAGCTTGGCGCCGACAGGGAACTATGGCTACACCTTC.

V is TRBV27 and J is TRBJ2-7, with D unclear. Germline loops: CDR1 MNHEY, CDR2 SMNVEV (reference sequence). Trimming pared 5 bases from V and 7 bases from J, leaving 6 bases between. There are 10 residues in the CDR3. CDR3 loop: CASSQWEQYF. The CDR3 region has the DNA TGTGCCAGCAGTCAATGGGAGCAGTACTTC.

This sequence joins TRBV11-2 and TRBJ2-3; 11 positions agree with TRBD2. With 5 bases clipped from V and 0 bases from J, the junction kept 4 bases outside the gene matches. CDR3 size: 16 residues. The V gene's germline CDR1 is SGHAT and CDR2 FQNNGV. The chain's CDR3 is CASSLWTSGSTDTQYF. In DNA, the CDR3 is TGTGCCAGCAGCCTGTGGACTAGCGGGAGCACAGATACGCAGTATTTT.

The rearrangement uses TRBV5-4 and TRBJ2-7; D tentatively reads TRBD1 or TRBD2 (5 bases each). The V end lost 3 bases, the J end lost 0 bases, and 16 bases lay between the germline ends. The CDR3 is 16 amino acids. The germline gives CDR1 SGHNT, CDR2 YYREEE (reference sequence). CDR3 residues: CASSSLRGRSSYEQYF. The DNA for the CDR3 is TGTGCCAGCAGCTCCCTACGGGGACGAAGCTCCTACGAGCAGTACTTC.

The chain joins TRBV28 to TRBJ2-7, with D uncertain. The CDR3 sequence is 15 residues long. Germline loops: CDR1 MDHEN, CDR2 SYDVKM. V was shortened by 4 bases and J by 0 bases, with 13 bases between the two germline ends. The CDR3 DNA is TGTGCCAGCAGTTCCCCGGAGACCGCCTCCTACGAGCAGTACTTC. Translation: CASSSPETASYEQYF.

This chain uses TRBV28 with TRBJ1-5, with D hard to call. Trimming cost V 1 base and J 3 bases, with 4 bases left between them. The length of the CDR3 is 13 residues. Germline V gene data show CDR1 as MDHEN and CDR2 as SYDVKM. This CDR3 is CASSLLDNQPQHF. In DNA, the CDR3 is TGTGCCAGCAGTTTATTGGACAATCAGCCCCAGCATTTT.

V usage is TRBV10-2 and J usage is TRBJ2-6; no firm D call. Germline CDR1 reads WSHSY; CDR2 reads SAAADI. V shed 7 bases and J shed 0 bases, with 4 bases lying between them. The CDR3 sequence is 13 residues long. In nucleotides, the CDR3 is TGCGCCAGCAAGTTCTCTGGGGCCAACGTCCTGACTTTC. Translated: CASKFSGANVLTF.